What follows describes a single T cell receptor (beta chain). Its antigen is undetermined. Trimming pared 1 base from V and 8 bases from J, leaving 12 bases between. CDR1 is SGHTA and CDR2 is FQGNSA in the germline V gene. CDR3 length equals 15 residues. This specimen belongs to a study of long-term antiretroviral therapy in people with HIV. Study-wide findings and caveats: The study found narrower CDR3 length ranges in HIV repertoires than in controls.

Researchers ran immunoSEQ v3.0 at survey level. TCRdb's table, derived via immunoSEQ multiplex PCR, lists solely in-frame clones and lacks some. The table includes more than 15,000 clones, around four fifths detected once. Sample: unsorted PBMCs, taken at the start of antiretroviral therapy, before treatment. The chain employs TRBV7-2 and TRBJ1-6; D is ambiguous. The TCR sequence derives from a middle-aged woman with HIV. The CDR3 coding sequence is TGTGCCAGCAGCTTAGTAGGCTTCGGGTATTCACCCCTCCACTTT. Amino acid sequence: CASSLVGFGYSPLHF.